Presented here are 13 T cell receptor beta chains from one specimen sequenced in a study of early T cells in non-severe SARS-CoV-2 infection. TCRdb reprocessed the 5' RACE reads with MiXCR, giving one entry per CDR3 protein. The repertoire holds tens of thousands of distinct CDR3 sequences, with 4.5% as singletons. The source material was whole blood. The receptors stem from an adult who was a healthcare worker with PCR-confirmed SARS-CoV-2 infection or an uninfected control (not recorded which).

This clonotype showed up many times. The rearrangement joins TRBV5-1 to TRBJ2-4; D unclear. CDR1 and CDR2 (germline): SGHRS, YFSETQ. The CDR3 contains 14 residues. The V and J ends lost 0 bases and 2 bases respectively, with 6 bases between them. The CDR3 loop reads CASSLGGPKNIQYF. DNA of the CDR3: TGCGCCAGCAGCTTGGGAGGACCCAAAAACATTCAGTACTTC.

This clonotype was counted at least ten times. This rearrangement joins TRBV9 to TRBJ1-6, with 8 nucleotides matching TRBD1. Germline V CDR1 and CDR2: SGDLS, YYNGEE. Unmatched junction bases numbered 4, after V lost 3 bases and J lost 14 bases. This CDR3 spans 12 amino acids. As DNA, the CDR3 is TGTGCCAGCAGCGCTGGACAGGGTGCCCTCCACTTT. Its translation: CASSAGQGALHF.

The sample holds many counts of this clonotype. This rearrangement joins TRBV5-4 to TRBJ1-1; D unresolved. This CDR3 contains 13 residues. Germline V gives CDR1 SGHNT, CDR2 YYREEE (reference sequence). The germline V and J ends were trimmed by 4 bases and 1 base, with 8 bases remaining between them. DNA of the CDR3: TGTGCCAGCAGCAGAACAGAGAACACTGAAGCTTTCTTT. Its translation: CASSRTENTEAFF.

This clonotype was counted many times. This CDR3 is CASSSSHFSGSPLHF. The CDR3 nucleotides read TGTGCCAGCAGTTCGTCTCATTTTAGTGGTTCACCCCTCCACTTT. V is TRBV12-3 or TRBV12-4 and J is TRBJ1-6; D uncertain. The CDR3 is 15 residues long. Trimming pared 4 bases from V and 9 bases from J, leaving 16 bases between.

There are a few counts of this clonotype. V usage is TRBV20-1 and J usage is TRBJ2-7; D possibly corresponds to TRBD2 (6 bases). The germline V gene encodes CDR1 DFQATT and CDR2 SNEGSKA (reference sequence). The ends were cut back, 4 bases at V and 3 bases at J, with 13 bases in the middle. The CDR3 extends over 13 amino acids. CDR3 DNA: TGCAGTGCTAATCGGGACTTATACTACGAGCAGTACTTC. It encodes CSANRDLYYEQYF.

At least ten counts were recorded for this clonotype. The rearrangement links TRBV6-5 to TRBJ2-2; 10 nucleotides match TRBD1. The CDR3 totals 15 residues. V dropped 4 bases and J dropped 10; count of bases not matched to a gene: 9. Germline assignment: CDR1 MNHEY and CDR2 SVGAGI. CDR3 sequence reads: CASSFRQGAGKELFF. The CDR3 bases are TGTGCCAGCAGTTTCCGACAGGGGGCGGGCAAGGAGCTGTTTTTT.

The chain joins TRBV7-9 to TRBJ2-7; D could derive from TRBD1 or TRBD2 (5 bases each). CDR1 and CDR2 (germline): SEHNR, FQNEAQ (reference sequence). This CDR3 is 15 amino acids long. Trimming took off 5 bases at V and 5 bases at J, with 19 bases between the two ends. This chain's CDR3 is CASSRRDGLYHEQYF. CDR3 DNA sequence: TGTGCCAGCAGCCGCCGGGACGGGCTATACCACGAGCAGTACTTC.

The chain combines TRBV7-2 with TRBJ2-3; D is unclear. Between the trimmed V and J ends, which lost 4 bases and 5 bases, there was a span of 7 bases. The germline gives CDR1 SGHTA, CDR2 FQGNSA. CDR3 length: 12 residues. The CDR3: CASSSLRDTQYF. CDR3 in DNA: TGTGCCAGCAGCTCTCTTCGAGATACGCAGTATTTT. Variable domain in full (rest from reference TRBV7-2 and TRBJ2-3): GAGVSQSPSNKVTEKGKDVELRCDPISGHTALYWYRQSLGQGLEFLIYFQGNSAPDKSGLPSDRFSAERTGGSVSTLTIQRTQQEDSAVYLCASSSLRDTQYFGPGTRLTVL.

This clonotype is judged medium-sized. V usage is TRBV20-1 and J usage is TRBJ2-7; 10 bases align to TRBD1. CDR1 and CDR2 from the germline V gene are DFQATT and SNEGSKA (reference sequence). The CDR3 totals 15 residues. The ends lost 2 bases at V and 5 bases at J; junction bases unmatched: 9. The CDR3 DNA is TGCAGTGCTAGACCCCAGCGACAGGGGGCTCACGAGCAGTACTTC. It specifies CSARPQRQGAHEQYF.

CDR3: CASSQDVRTSSYEQYF. In DNA form, the CDR3 reads TGTGCCAGCAGCCAAGACGTCAGGACTAGCTCCTACGAGCAGTACTTC. The V and J genes are TRBV3-1 and TRBJ2-7, with 7 bases aligning to TRBD2. This CDR3 has 16 residues. The trim removed 0 bases at V and 0 bases at J, leaving 5 bases unmatched. Germline CDR1 reads LGHDT; CDR2 reads YNNKEL (reference sequence).

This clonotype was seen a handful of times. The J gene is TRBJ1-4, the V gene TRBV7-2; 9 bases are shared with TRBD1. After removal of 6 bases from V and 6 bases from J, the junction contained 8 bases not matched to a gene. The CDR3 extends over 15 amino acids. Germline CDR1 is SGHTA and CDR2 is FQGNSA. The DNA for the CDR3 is TGTGCCAGCAGACCTACAGGGGGCGCATATGAAAAACTGTTTTTT. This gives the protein CASRPTGGAYEKLFF. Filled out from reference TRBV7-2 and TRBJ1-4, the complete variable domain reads GAGVSQSPSNKVTEKGKDVELRCDPISGHTALYWYRQSLGQGLEFLIYFQGNSAPDKSGLPSDRFSAERTGGSVSTLTIQRTQQEDSAVYLCASRPTGGAYEKLFFGSGTQLSVL.

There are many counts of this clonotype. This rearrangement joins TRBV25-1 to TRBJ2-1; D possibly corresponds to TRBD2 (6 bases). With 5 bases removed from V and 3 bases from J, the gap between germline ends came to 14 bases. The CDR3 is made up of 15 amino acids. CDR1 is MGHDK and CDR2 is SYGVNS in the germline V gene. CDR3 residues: CASSPRGKGYNEQFF. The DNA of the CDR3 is TGTGCCAGCAGTCCCCGCGGGAAGGGCTACAATGAGCAGTTCTTC.

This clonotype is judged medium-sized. CDR3 nucleotide sequence: TGTGCCAGCGGCCTTGGGCTCGGCTACAATGAGCAGTTCTTC. Protein: CASGLGLGYNEQFF. This rearrangement joins TRBV11-2 to TRBJ2-1; unclear D gene. CDR3 size: 14 residues. V was clipped by 8 bases and J by 3 bases, with 14 bases between them. Looked up from germline, CDR1 is SGHAT and CDR2 is FQNNGV.